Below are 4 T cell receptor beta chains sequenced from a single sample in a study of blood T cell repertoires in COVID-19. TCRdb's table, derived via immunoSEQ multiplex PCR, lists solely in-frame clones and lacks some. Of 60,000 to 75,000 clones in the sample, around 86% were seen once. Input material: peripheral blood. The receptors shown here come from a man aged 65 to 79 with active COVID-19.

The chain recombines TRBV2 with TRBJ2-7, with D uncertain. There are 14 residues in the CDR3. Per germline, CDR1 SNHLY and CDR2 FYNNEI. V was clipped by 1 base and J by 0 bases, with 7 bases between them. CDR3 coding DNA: TGTGCCAGCAGTGAAGGGCACCTCTCCTACGAGCAGTACTTC. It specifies CASSEGHLSYEQYF. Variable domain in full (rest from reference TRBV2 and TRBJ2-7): EPEVTQTPSHQVTQMGQEVILRCVPISNHLYFYWYRQILGQKVEFLVSFYNNEISEKSEIFDDQFSVERPDGSNFTLKIRSTKLEDSAMYFCASSEGHLSYEQYFGPGTRLTVT.

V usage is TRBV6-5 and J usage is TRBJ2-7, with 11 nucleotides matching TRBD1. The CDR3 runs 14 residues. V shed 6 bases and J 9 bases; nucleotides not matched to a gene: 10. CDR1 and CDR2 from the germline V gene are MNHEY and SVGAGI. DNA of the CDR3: TGTGCCAGCAGCCTCGGGACAGGGGGACCGCGGCAGTACTTC. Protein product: CASSLGTGGPRQYF.

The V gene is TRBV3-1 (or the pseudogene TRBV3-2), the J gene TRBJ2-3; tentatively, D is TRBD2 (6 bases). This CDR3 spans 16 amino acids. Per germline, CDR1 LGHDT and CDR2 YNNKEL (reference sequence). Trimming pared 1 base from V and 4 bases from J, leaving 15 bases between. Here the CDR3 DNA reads TGTGCCAGCAGCCAAGGGGGCGGGGCTGGAGCAGATACGCAGTATTTT. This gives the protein CASSQGGGAGADTQYF.

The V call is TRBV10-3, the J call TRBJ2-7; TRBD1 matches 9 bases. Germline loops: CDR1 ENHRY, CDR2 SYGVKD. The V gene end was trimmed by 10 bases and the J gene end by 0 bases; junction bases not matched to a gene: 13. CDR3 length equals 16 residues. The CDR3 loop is CATQGPGQGSSYEQYF. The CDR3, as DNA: TGTGCCACCCAGGGCCCGGGACAGGGAAGCTCCTACGAGCAGTACTTC.